This T cell receptor beta chain was captured by sequencing in a study of blood T cell repertoires in COVID-19. From germline, CDR1 is LNHDA and CDR2 SQIVND (reference sequence). This CDR3 is built from 11 residues. Losses at the gene ends were 6 bases for V and 8 bases for J; bases not matched to a gene: 3. This study enrolled people aged roughly 18 to 90 from roughly 22 US geographic areas. Sequenced by immunoSEQ multiplex PCR; TCRdb stores in-frame clones only, minus some. The table has approximately 390,000 clones, 88% seen once. The origin of this receptor is a woman in her 40s with acute COVID-19. The sequencing input was PBMCs or T cells enriched from blood (not recorded which). The gene calls are TRBV19 and TRBJ1-2; 7 bases agree with TRBD1. For the CDR3, the DNA is TGTGCCAGTAGCCCCAGGGGGGGCTACACCTTC. Its translation: CASSPRGGYTF.